The present TCR beta chain was sequenced within a study of blood T cells in healthy people across ages. Findings and caveats of the study: While age rose, TCR beta diversity per million T cells dropped in a roughly linear way. Expanded clonotype shifts may have been confounded, as the donors had an unknown CMV status. Donors of long life had a larger count of naive CD4+ cells and greater diversity than aged donors.

The CDR3 runs to 11 residues. The germline V and J ends were trimmed by 6 bases and 4 bases, with 6 bases remaining between them. In its sample, this clonotype was seen many times. What it binds is not known. Alongside a J-beta primer mix, a sample-barcoded 5' primer served in a second PCR lasting about 7 to 12 cycles. TCRdb reprocessed the 5' RACE reads via MiXCR and lists one record per CDR3 protein. The table lists over 1.5 million distinct CDR3 sequences, 40% to 55% of them singletons. This clonotype originated in a woman aged 40 to 50 in good health. Sequences were obtained from blood. J is TRBJ1-2 and V is TRBV12-3 or TRBV12-4; the D is unclear. CDR3: CASSLLYGYTF. DNA for the CDR3: TGTGCCAGCAGCTTGCTCTATGGCTACACCTTC.